Sequencing of this T cell receptor (beta chain) was carried out in a study of siplizumab effects on memory and regulatory T cells. Remarks on this clone: Its antigen is currently unknown.

Study-wide findings and caveats: Mean Treg-derived proportions of mappable alloreactive CD4+ clones were approximately 69% for siplizumab and around 30% for controls. Memory cells seemed less diverse than naive T cells, which seemed major alloresponse contributors. Few alloreactive clones mapped to unstimulated subsets.

Assays examined 90,000 to 100,000 TCR templates per sample. Sequenced by immunoSEQ multiplex PCR; TCRdb stores in-frame clones only, minus some. Here the sample spans about 50,000 clones, less than 98% being singletons. The CDR3 spans 15 residues. Trimming pared 1 base from V and 3 bases from J, leaving 12 bases between. The germline V gene encodes CDR1 LGHNA and CDR2 YSLEER. This clonotype originated in a human donor in good health. This rearrangement joins TRBV4-3 to TRBJ1-1; D remains unclear. Sample: naive CD8+ T cells sorted from blood. For the CDR3, the DNA is TGCGCCAGCAGCCAAGGGGTTTCCAGTCACACTGAAGCTTTCTTT. It is translated as CASSQGVSSHTEAFF.